Below are 12 T cell receptor beta chains sequenced from a single sample in a study of CD8 T cells in ankylosing spondylitis. TCRdb recomputed calls from the 5' RACE reads with MiXCR, one row per CDR3 protein. The profile covers about 170,000 distinct CDR3 sequences, with roughly 18% appearing a single time and about 8.2% taken by the ten largest. The sequencing sample was made of blood, either unsorted or a sorted T cell fraction (not recorded which). The source is a male donor with ankylosing spondylitis or in good health (not recorded which).

This clonotype has a count of ten or more. The chain links TRBV2 to TRBJ2-5, with TRBD1 matching 10 bases. This CDR3 has 14 amino acids. The V gene's germline CDR1 is SNHLY and CDR2 FYNNEI. V shed 6 bases and J 2 bases; nucleotides not matched to a gene: 3. The CDR3 spells CASSRDRGQETQYF. For the CDR3, the DNA is TGTGCCAGCAGCCGGGACAGGGGACAAGAGACCCAGTACTTC.

This clonotype was counted only a few times. V gene TRBV18 combines with J gene TRBJ2-7, with 10 bases matching TRBD1. The CDR3 is 15 amino acids. The ends lost 0 bases at V and 7 bases at J; junction bases unmatched: 6. The V gene's germline CDR1 is KGHSH and CDR2 LQKENI. The chain's CDR3 is CASSPPGQGSSEQYF. The CDR3 bases are TGTGCCAGCTCACCACCGGGACAGGGGTCGAGTGAGCAGTACTTC.

This clonotype was observed many times. V and J are TRBV10-3 and TRBJ2-1; D is perhaps TRBD2 (7 bases). The germline V gene encodes CDR1 ENHRY and CDR2 SYGVKD. CDR3 length equals 15 residues. The V end was cut by 7 bases, the J end by 2 bases, with 15 bases between. The CDR3: CAIKAGAETYNEQFF. The CDR3 nucleotides read TGTGCCATCAAGGCGGGGGCCGAAACCTACAATGAGCAGTTCTTC.

In this sample, this clonotype turned up many times. This chain joins TRBV12-3 or TRBV12-4 and TRBJ1-5; no firm D call. The CDR3 consists of 14 residues. The V end lost 6 bases, the J end lost 0 bases, and 9 bases lay between the germline ends. CDR3 amino acids: CASSPNHSNQPQHF. The DNA of the CDR3 is TGTGCCAGCAGCCCGAATCATAGCAATCAGCCCCAGCATTTT.

This clonotype was observed at least ten times. The chain is built from TRBV5-1 and TRBJ1-5; TRBD1 might be the D (6 bases). This CDR3 contains 14 residues. From germline, CDR1 is SGHRS and CDR2 YFSETQ. V was pared by 0 bases and J by 4 bases, with 8 bases between. The CDR3 here is CASSLAGANQPQHF. CDR3 DNA sequence: TGCGCCAGCAGCTTGGCAGGGGCGAATCAGCCCCAGCATTTT.

Ten or more counts support this clonotype. The V call is TRBV28, the J call TRBJ2-3; D unclear. V lost 3 bases and J lost 4, with 11 bases in between. The CDR3 spans 14 residues. Per germline, CDR1 MDHEN and CDR2 SYDVKM. The CDR3 nucleotides are TGTGCCAGCAGTTTCTCGGGTACCGCAGATACGCAGTATTTT. Amino acids: CASSFSGTADTQYF.

The rearrangement links TRBV7-6 to TRBJ2-7; D is undetermined. Per the germline V gene, CDR1 is SGHVS and CDR2 is FNYEAQ. Trimming removed 1 base at V and 1 base at J, with 8 bases between. CDR3 size: 14 residues. The CDR3: CASSLGARSYEQYF. Here the CDR3 DNA reads TGTGCCAGCAGCTTAGGGGCCAGGTCCTACGAGCAGTACTTC.

This clonotype was observed many times. The chain employs TRBV6-1 and TRBJ2-7, with TRBD2 as a possible D gene (6 bases). This CDR3 is built from 13 residues. Trimming took off 6 bases at V and 3 bases at J, with 12 bases between the two ends. Germline V gene sequence: CDR1 MNHNS, CDR2 SASEGT. CDR3 DNA sequence: TGTGCCAGCAGGCTCTCGGGGGTCTACGAGCAGTACTTC. As protein: CASRLSGVYEQYF.

Notes on this clonotype: A much larger clone lies one base from this, so it may be a read error. The V gene is TRBV5-1, the J gene TRBJ2-2, with D hard to call. From germline, CDR1 is SGHRS and CDR2 YFSETQ. Trimming took off 2 bases at V and 6 bases at J, with 11 bases between the two ends. The CDR3 has 14 residues. CDR3 residues: CASSFGKNAGELFF. CDR3 in DNA: TGCGCCAGCAGCTTTGGGAAAAACGCCGGGGAGCTGTTTTTT.

The chain has TRBV6-5 and TRBJ1-1; no clear D gene. V dropped 2 bases and J dropped 5 bases, with 6 bases sitting between them. The germline V gene encodes CDR1 MNHEY and CDR2 SVGAGI. There are 12 residues in the CDR3. The CDR3 reads CASSYGDTEAFF. The CDR3, as DNA: TGTGCCAGCAGTTACGGGGATACTGAAGCTTTCTTT.

The CDR3 nucleotides read TGTGCCAGCAGCTTACTGGCGAGGTCGGACAATGAGCAGTTCTTC. Amino acid sequence: CASSLLARSDNEQFF. This chain joins TRBV7-9 and TRBJ2-1; D ambiguous. Germline V lookup: CDR1 SEHNR, CDR2 FQNEAQ (reference sequence). V gave up 2 bases and J gave up 5 bases, with 13 bases separating them. This CDR3 has 15 residues. Full variable domain (outside the CDR3, taken from reference TRBV7-9 and TRBJ2-1): DTGVSQNPRHKITKRGQNVTFRCDPISEHNRLYWYRQTLGQGPEFLTYFQNEAQLEKSRLLSDRFSAERPKGSFSTLEIQRTEQGDSAMYLCASSLLARSDNEQFFGPGTRLTVL.

The chain combines TRBV29-1 with TRBJ1-5; D remains ambiguous. CDR1 and CDR2 from the germline V gene are SQVTM and ANQGSEA. The V end lost 1 base, the J end lost 3 bases, and 1 base lay between the germline ends. The CDR3 has 11 residues. The CDR3 DNA follows: TGCAGCGTTGAAGTCAATCAGCCCCAGCATTTT. Translation: CSVEVNQPQHF.